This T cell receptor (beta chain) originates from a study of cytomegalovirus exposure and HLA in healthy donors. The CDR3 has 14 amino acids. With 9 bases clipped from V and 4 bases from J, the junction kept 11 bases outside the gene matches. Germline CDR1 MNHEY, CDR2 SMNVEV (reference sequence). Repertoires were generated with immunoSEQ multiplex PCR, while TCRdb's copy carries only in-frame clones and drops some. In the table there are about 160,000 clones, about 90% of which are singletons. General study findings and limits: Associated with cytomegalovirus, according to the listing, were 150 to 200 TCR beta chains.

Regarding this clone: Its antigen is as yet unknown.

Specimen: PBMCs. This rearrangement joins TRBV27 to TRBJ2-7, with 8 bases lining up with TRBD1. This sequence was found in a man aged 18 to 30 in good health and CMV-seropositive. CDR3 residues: CASRGNRGWYEQYF. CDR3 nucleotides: TGTGCCAGTAGAGGGAACAGGGGGTGGTACGAGCAGTACTTC.